A selection of T cell receptor beta chains follows, all from one sample in a study of shared clonotypes between healthy human individuals. TCRdb keeps only in-frame clones here, not all; method: immunoSEQ multiplex PCR. The table records approximately 2.1 million clones, over 90% of them present only once. The sample taken for sequencing was naive CD4+ T cells from PBMCs. The receptors stem from a man between 18 and 29 years old in good health. Some clones in this sample may be carry-over from other donors' samples. CDR3s include the opening cysteine and the closing phenylalanine or tryptophan. A D gene is named only where the DNA matches it firmly. A row's size may be missing; if present it is once, few, many or a size class.

TRBJ1-3 | TRBV14 | NA | NA | TGTGCCAGCAGCCGAGGACAGATTTTTTATGGGAACACCATATATTTT | CASSRGQIFYGNTIYF
TRBJ2-7 | TRBV9 | NA | NA | TGTGCCAGCAGCGCACGTCCGGGCGATCCTTCCTACGAGCAGTACTTC | CASSARPGDPSYEQYF
TRBJ1-1 | TRBV19 | NA | NA | TGTGCCAGTAGTCGGCAGGGAAATTCTTTTGGCACTGAAGCTTTCTTT | CASSRQGNSFGTEAFF
TRBJ2-2 | TRBV11-3 | TRBD2 | NA | TGTGCCAGCAGCATGGGACTAGCGGGCACCGGGGAGCTGTTTTTT | CASSMGLAGTGELFF
TRBJ1-2 | TRBV11-2 | NA | NA | TGTGCCAGCAGCTTAGAAGTAGAATATGGCTACACCTTC | CASSLEVEYGYTF
TRBJ2-7 | TRBV27 | NA | NA | TGTGCCAGCAGTTTGGACCGGGACTACGAGCAGTACTTC | CASSLDRDYEQYF
TRBJ1-1 | TRBV19 | NA | NA | TGTGCCAGTAGAAGAAGGGGCGCGGAAGAAGCTTTCTTT | CASRRRGAEEAFF
TRBJ2-3 | TRBV7-2 | NA | NA | TGTGCCAGCAGCTTAGAGTTCGCGGTCGGGGCAGATACGCAGTATTTT | CASSLEFAVGADTQYF
TRBJ2-1 | TRBV5-1 | TRBD2 | NA | TGCGCCAGCAGCACGGGACTAGCGGGAGGGCCGTCCTACAATGAGCAGTTCTTC | CASSTGLAGGPSYNEQFF
TRBJ1-1 | TRBV30 | NA | NA | TGTGCCTGGAGTGTAAGGGCAGGGGCGAACACTGAAGCTTTCTTT | CAWSVRAGANTEAFF
TRBJ2-7 | TRBV5-6 | TRBD2 | NA | TGTGCCAGCAGCTTTTCGATAGGCGGGGGACTAGCGGGAATTTACGAGCAGTACTTC | CASSFSIGGGLAGIYEQYF
TRBJ2-1 | TRBV10-2 | TRBD1 | NA | TGCGCCAGCAGGGACCCTACCGGGACAGGGGTTTATGAGCAGTTCTTC | CASRDPTGTGVYEQFF
TRBJ2-2 | TRBV5-1 | NA | NA | TGCGCCAGCAGCATCCTAGCGTTAAAGGGCACCGGGGAGCTGTTTTTT | CASSILALKGTGELFF
TRBJ2-7 | TRBV11-2 | NA | NA | TGTGCCAGCAGCGAAACCGGGACGGTAAGCTCCTACGAGCAGTACTTC | CASSETGTVSSYEQYF
TRBJ1-5 | TRBV7-9 | NA | few | TGTGCCAGCAGCTTAGGACGGAGCAATCAGCCCCAGCATTTT | CASSLGRSNQPQHF
TRBJ1-2 | TRBV28 | NA | NA | TGTGCCAGCACCGGGTTCGGGGGTGAGGCTGGCTACACCTTC | CASTGFGGEAGYTF
TRBJ2-7 | TRBV28 | NA | NA | TGTGCCACTGGGATCCGGGCCCTCTCCTACGAGCAGTACTTC | CATGIRALSYEQYF
TRBJ1-1 | TRBV7-9 | TRBD1 | NA | TGTGCCAGCGCAAATGACAGGGTTGACACTGAAGCTTTCTTT | CASANDRVDTEAFF
TRBJ2-5 | TRBV28 | TRBD2 | NA | TGTGCCAGCAGTTTATGGGTCGGCGGGAGAGATCAAGAGACCCAGTACTTC | CASSLWVGGRDQETQYF
TRBJ2-2 | TRBV5-4 | NA | NA | TGTGCCAGCAGCTCCGGGGGATCTACGACCGGGGAGCTGTTTTTT | CASSSGGSTTGELFF
TRBJ2-7 | TRBV7-2 | TRBD2 | NA | TGTGCCAGCAGCTTAGGGCTAGCGGGCCTTCCCTACGAGCAGTACTTC | CASSLGLAGLPYEQYF
TRBJ1-1 | TRBV2 | NA | NA | TGTGTCTCAACGGCCAGGAAAAATTTGAACACTGAAGCTTTCTTT | CVSTARKNLNTEAFF
TRBJ1-5 | TRBV11-2 | NA | NA | TGTGCCAGCAGCTTAACGGACAATCAGCCCCAGCATTTT | CASSLTDNQPQHF
TRBJ2-7 | TRBV28 | NA | NA | TGTGCCAGCAGTTTAAGGGGGAGCCACCCCTACGAGCAGTACTTC | CASSLRGSHPYEQYF
TRBJ2-1 | TRBV29-1 | NA | NA | TGCAGCGCGGATGAGCAGTTCTTC | CSADEQFF
TRBJ2-1 | TRBV7-3 | NA | NA | TGTGCCAGCAGCCCCCCTGAGAGCGGTGGCTCCTACAATGAGCAGTTCTTC | CASSPPESGGSYNEQFF
TRBJ1-1 | TRBV15 | NA | NA | TGTGCCACCAGTGGGGGTAGTAGAACTGAAGCTTTCTTT | CATSGGSRTEAFF
TRBJ2-2 | TRBV5-1 | TRBD1 | NA | TGCGCCAGCAGCTTCGGGACAGCCCCGAGGGCCGGGGAGCTGTTTTTT | CASSFGTAPRAGELFF
TRBJ2-7 | TRBV9 | TRBD1 | NA | TGTGCCAGCAGTCGAGGACAGGGCTCCTACGAGCAGTACTTC | CASSRGQGSYEQYF
TRBJ1-2 | TRBV9 | TRBD1 | NA | TGTGCCAGCAGCGTAGTGCAGACAGGGTCCTATGGCTACACCTTC | CASSVVQTGSYGYTF
TRBJ2-3 | TRBV2 | NA | NA | TGTGCCAGCAGTGAAGGGCCGGGGATCACAGATACGCAGTATTTT | CASSEGPGITDTQYF
TRBJ2-1 | TRBV30 | TRBD2 | NA | TGTGCCTGGAGTACGGGACTAACCTCCTACAATGAGCAGTTCTTC | CAWSTGLTSYNEQFF
TRBJ2-6 | TRBV19 | TRBD2 | NA | TGTGCCAGTAGTATAGCGGGGGGTGGTGGGGCCAACGTCCTGACTTTC | CASSIAGGGGANVLTF
TRBJ2-7 | TRBV5-6 | NA | NA | TGTGCCAGCAGCTGGGAACAGGGAGGCAAGCAGTACTTC | CASSWEQGGKQYF
TRBJ2-1 | TRBV2 | NA | NA | TGTGCCAGCAGTGTGGGACTCTCCTACAATGAGCAGTTCTTC | CASSVGLSYNEQFF
TRBJ2-7 | TRBV7-9 | NA | NA | TGTGCCAGCAGCGCAGGGACCTCCCAGCCCGTCTACGAGCAGTACTTC | CASSAGTSQPVYEQYF
TRBJ1-3 | TRBV30 | NA | once | TGTGCCGGCACGAGGGACCCTGGAAACACCATATATTTT | CAGTRDPGNTIYF
TRBJ1-2 | TRBV29-1 | NA | NA | TGCAGCGTGGGTACCATTTCGGGGGTCGGTGGCTACACCTTC | CSVGTISGVGGYTF
TRBJ1-1 | TRBV10-3 | TRBD1 | NA | TGTGCCATCAGTGGGGAAGGACAGGGGGCCACTGAAGCTTTCTTT | CAISGEGQGATEAFF
TRBJ2-5 | TRBV7-3 | TRBD1 | NA | TGTGCCAGCAGCCCCGGGACAGCCCAAGAGACCCAGTACTTC | CASSPGTAQETQYF
TRBJ2-2 | TRBV2 | NA | NA | TGTGCCAGCAGTTTAGGACAGAACACCGGGGAGCTGTTTTTT | CASSLGQNTGELFF
TRBJ1-5 | TRBV30 | TRBD1 | NA | TGTGCCTGGAGTCGGCAGGGGGAACAGCCCCAGCATTTT | CAWSRQGEQPQHF
TRBJ2-7 | TRBV28 | TRBD1 | NA | TGTGCCAGCAGTCTAAGGGGGCTCGAGCAGTACTTC | CASSLRGLEQYF
TRBJ1-2 | TRBV5-1 | TRBD1 | NA | TGCGCCAGCAGCTTGGGGGACAGGAATTATGGCTACACCTTC | CASSLGDRNYGYTF
TRBJ2-1 | TRBV11-1 | TRBD2 | NA | TGTGCCAGCAGCTTGGGACTAGCGGGAGGGCCCTCCTACAATGAGCAGTTCTTC | CASSLGLAGGPSYNEQFF
TRBJ1-2 | TRBV28 | NA | NA | TGTGCCAGCAGCTTCAACTCCGGCTACACCTTC | CASSFNSGYTF
TRBJ2-5 | TRBV4-1 | NA | NA | TGCGCCAGCAGCCAAGCCGGCCTAGGGGAGACCCAGTACTTC | CASSQAGLGETQYF
TRBJ2-3 | TRBV4-1 | TRBD1 | NA | TGCGCCAGCAGCCCCGGGACAGCAACAGATACGCAGTATTTT | CASSPGTATDTQYF
TRBJ2-5 | TRBV20-1 | TRBD2 | NA | TGCGCCCTTTTAGGGCGGGAGACCCAATACTTC | CALLGRETQYF
TRBJ2-1 | TRBV7-2 | TRBD2 | NA | TGTGCCAGCAGCTTAGGTACTAGCGGGAGCTGGGAGCAGTTCTTC | CASSLGTSGSWEQFF
TRBJ2-5 | TRBV5-1 | NA | NA | TGCGCCAGCAGCCTTCACGAGTACTTC | CASSLHEYF
TRBJ2-1 | TRBV7-2 | NA | NA | TGTGCCAGCAGGTCCAGCGGAGCCTCCTACAATGAGCAGTTCTTC | CASRSSGASYNEQFF
TRBJ1-2 | TRBV20-1 | TRBD1 | NA | TGCAGTGCTAGGGAGGACAGGTACACCTTC | CSAREDRYTF
TRBJ2-7 | TRBV7-6 | NA | NA | TGTGCCAGCAGCTTAGATCGCGGTAGGAAGCAGTACTTC | CASSLDRGRKQYF
TRBJ2-1 | TRBV29-1 | NA | NA | TGCAGCGTCGGTGTGGACACAAGCTCCTACAATGAGCAGTTCTTC | CSVGVDTSSYNEQFF